These 2 T cell receptor beta chains were sequenced from one sample in a study of blood T cells in healthy people across ages. A J-beta primer mix and a sample-barcoded 5' primer were used in a second PCR of about 7 to 12 cycles. TCRdb called the 5' RACE reads again in MiXCR, with one record for every CDR3 protein. The sample records roughly 1.6 million distinct CDR3 sequences, roughly a third being singletons. The specimen sequenced was blood. These receptors were collected from a woman in her 30s in good health.

This clonotype was recorded a few times. V usage is TRBV5-1 and J usage is TRBJ2-3; D gene unclear. V was cut by 0 bases and J by 5 bases, with 7 bases left in between. Germline V gene sequence: CDR1 SGHRS, CDR2 YFSETQ. CDR3 length: 13 amino acids. Here the CDR3 DNA reads TGCGCCAGCAGCTTGGATAAAGGAGATACGCAGTATTTT. This codes for CASSLDKGDTQYF.

The chain links TRBV10-3 to TRBJ2-7, with D perhaps matching TRBD2 (5 bases). The ends were cut back, 4 bases at V and 5 bases at J, with 15 bases in the middle. CDR1 is ENHRY and CDR2 is SYGVKD in the germline V gene. The length of the CDR3 is 14 residues. The CDR3 region is CAISGPTGRDEQYF. The CDR3 nucleotides are TGTGCCATCAGTGGGCCGACGGGGAGAGACGAGCAGTACTTC.